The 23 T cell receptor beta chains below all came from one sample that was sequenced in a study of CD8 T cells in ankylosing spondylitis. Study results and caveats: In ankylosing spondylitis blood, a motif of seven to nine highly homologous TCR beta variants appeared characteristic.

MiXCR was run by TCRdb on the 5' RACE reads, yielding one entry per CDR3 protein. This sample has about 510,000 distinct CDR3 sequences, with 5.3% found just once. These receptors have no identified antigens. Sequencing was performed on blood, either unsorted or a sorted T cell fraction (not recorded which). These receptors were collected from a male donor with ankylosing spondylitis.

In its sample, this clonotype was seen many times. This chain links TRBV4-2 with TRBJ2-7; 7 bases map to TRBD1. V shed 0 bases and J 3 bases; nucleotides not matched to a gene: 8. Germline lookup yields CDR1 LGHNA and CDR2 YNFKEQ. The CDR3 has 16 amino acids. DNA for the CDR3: TGTGCCAGCAGCCAAGATTATAACAGGGGCTACTACGAGCAGTACTTC. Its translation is CASSQDYNRGYYEQYF.

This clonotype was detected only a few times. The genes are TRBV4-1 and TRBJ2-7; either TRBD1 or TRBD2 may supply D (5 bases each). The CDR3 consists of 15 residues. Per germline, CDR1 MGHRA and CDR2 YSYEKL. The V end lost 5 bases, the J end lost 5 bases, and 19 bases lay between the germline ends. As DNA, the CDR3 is TGCGCCAGCAGCAATCCGGGGCTGGGTAGCAACGAGCAGTACTTC. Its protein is CASSNPGLGSNEQYF.

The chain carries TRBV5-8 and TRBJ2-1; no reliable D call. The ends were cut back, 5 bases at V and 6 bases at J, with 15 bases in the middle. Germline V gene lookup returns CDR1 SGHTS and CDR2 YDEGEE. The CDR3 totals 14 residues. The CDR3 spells CASRPGRPCNEQFF. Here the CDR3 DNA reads TGTGCCAGCAGACCCGGGCGCCCGTGCAATGAGCAGTTCTTC.

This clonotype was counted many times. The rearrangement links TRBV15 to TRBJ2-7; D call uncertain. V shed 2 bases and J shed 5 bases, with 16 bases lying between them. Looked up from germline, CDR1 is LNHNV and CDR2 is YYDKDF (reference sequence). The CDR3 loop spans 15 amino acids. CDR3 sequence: CATSRRNKALDEQYF. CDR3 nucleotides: TGTGCCACCAGCAGAAGAAATAAGGCATTGGACGAGCAGTACTTC.

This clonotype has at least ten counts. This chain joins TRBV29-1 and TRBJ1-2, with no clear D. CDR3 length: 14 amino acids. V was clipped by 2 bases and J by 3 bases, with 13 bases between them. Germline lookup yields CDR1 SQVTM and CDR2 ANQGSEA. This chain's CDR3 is CSVEMDARYYGYTF. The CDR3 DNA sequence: TGCAGCGTTGAAATGGACGCCCGGTACTATGGCTACACCTTC. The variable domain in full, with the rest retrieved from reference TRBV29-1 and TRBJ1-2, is SAVISQKPSRDICQRGTSLTIQCQVDSQVTMMFWYRQQPGQSLTLIATANQGSEATYESGFVIDKFPISRPNLTFSTLTVSNMSPEDSSIYLCSVEMDARYYGYTFGSGTRLTVV.

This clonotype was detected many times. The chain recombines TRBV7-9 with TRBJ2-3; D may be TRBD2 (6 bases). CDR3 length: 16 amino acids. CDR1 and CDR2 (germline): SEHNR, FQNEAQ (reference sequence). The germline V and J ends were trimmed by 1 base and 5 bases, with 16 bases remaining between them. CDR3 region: CASSLGASDYLDTQYF. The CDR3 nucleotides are TGTGCCAGCAGCTTAGGGGCTAGCGACTACCTAGATACGCAGTATTTT.

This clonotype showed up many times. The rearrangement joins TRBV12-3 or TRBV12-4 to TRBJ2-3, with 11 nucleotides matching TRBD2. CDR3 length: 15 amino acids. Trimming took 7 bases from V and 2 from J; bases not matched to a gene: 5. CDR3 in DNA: TGTGCCAGCACGGGGACTAGCGGTTTCACAGATACGCAGTATTTT. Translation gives CASTGTSGFTDTQYF.

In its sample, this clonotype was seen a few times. CDR3 loop: CSAVQGAAYNSPLHF. The CDR3 bases are TGCAGTGCCGTCCAGGGGGCTGCATATAATTCACCCCTCCACTTT. The chain joins TRBV20-1 to TRBJ1-6; 8 bases align to TRBD1. J was trimmed by 4 bases and V by 6 bases; bases with no gene match: 8. Germline CDR1 DFQATT, CDR2 SNEGSKA (reference sequence). The length of the CDR3 is 15 residues.

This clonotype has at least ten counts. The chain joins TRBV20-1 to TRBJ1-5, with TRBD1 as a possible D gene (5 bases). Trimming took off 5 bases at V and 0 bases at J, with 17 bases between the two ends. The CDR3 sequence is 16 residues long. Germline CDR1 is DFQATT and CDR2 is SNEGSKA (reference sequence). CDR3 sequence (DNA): TGCAGTGCTCGTAGCACAGGCTTGGGTAGCAATCAGCCCCAGCATTTT. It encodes CSARSTGLGSNQPQHF.

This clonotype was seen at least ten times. The CDR3 spells CASSTSTGPNYGYTF. CDR3 nucleotides: TGTGCCAGCAGCACCTCGACAGGGCCTAACTATGGCTACACCTTC. The chain recombines TRBV9 with TRBJ1-2, with 7 bases fitting TRBD1. The germline CDR1 and CDR2 sequences are SGDLS and YYNGEE. This CDR3 comprises 15 residues. The V segment lost 4 bases and the J segment 0 bases; nucleotides outside the gene matches: 6.

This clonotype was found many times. CDR3 coding DNA: TGCAGCGTTCTTCAGGGACTAGCGTTCAATGAGCAGTTCTTC. It specifies CSVLQGLAFNEQFF. This rearrangement joins TRBV29-1 to TRBJ2-1, with TRBD2 identical over 10 bases. V gave up 5 bases and J gave up 6 bases; unmatched junction bases: 7. CDR3 length: 14 amino acids. Germline assignment: CDR1 SQVTM and CDR2 ANQGSEA.

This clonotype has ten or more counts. The CDR3 spells CASSRTGGSSYEQYF. CDR3 bases: TGTGCCAGCAGTCGGACAGGGGGCTCCTCCTACGAGCAGTACTTC. This chain uses TRBV6-2 or TRBV6-3 with TRBJ2-7; 11 positions match TRBD1. The CDR3 loop spans 15 amino acids. Unmatched junction bases numbered 3, after V lost 5 bases and J lost 0 bases. Germline CDR1 reads MNHEY; CDR2 reads SVGEGT.

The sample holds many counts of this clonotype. CDR3 in amino acids: CASSLAGLDTEAFF. DNA for the CDR3: TGTGCCAGCAGCTTAGCTGGCCTGGACACTGAAGCTTTCTTT. J is TRBJ1-1 and V is TRBV7-2; D gene uncertain. Germline CDR1 SGHTA, CDR2 FQGNSA. The CDR3 is made up of 14 amino acids. The germline V and J ends were trimmed by 0 bases and 3 bases, with 8 bases remaining between them.

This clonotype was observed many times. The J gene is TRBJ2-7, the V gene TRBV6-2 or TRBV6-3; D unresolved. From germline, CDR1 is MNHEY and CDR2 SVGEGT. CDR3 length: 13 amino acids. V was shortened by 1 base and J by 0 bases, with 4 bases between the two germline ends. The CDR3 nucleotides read TGTGCCAGCAGTTACTGGAGCTCCTACGAGCAGTACTTC. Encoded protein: CASSYWSSYEQYF.

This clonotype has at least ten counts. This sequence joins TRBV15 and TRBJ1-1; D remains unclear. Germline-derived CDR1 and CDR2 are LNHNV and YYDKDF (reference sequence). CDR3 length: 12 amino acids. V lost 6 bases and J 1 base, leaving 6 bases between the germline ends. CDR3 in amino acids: CATRDRNTEAFF. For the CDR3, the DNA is TGTGCCACCAGAGACCGGAACACTGAAGCTTTCTTT.

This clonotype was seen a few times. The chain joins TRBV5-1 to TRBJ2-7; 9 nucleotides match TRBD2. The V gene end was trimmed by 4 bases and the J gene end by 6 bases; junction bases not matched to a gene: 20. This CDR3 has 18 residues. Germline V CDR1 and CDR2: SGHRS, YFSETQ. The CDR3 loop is CASSELGGVGSGSSEQYF. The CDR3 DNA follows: TGCGCCAGCAGCGAGTTGGGGGGGGTCGGTAGCGGGAGTTCCGAGCAGTACTTC.

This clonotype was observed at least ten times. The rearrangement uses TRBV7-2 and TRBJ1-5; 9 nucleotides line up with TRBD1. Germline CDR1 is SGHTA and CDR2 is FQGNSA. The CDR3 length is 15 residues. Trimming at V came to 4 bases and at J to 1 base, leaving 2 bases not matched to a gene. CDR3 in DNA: TGTGCCAGCAGCTCCGGGACAGGGAGCAATCAGCCCCAGCATTTT. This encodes CASSSGTGSNQPQHF.

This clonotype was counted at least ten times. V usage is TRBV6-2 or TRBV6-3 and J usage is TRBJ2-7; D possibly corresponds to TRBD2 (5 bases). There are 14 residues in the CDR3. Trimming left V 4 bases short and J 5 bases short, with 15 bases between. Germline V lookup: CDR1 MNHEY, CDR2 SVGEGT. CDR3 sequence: CASSSRRRAHEQYF. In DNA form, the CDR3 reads TGTGCCAGCAGTTCAAGACGGCGGGCCCACGAGCAGTACTTC.

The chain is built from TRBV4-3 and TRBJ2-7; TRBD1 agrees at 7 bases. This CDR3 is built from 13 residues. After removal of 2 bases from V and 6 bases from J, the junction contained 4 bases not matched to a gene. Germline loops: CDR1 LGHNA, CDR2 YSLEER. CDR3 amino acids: CASSQKTGSEQYF. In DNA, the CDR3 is TGCGCCAGCAGCCAAAAGACAGGGTCCGAGCAGTACTTC.

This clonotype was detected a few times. This chain's CDR3 is CASSPYPPDGYTF. DNA for the CDR3: TGTGCCAGCAGCCCCTACCCCCCGGACGGCTACACCTTC. The rearrangement links TRBV4-2 to TRBJ1-2; D gene uncertain. Germline V gene lookup returns CDR1 LGHNA and CDR2 YNFKEQ. This CDR3 has 13 amino acids. Deletions cut 4 bases from V and 8 bases from J, with 14 bases between.

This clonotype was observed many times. This chain's CDR3 is CASSPQGSGSTGELFF. CDR3 in DNA: TGTGCCAGCAGCCCCCAAGGTAGCGGGTCCACCGGGGAGCTGTTTTTT. This chain links TRBV9 with TRBJ2-2; TRBD2 matches at 7 bases. Per the germline V gene, CDR1 is SGDLS and CDR2 is YYNGEE. The V segment lost 4 bases and the J segment 4 bases; nucleotides outside the gene matches: 10. CDR3 length: 16 residues.

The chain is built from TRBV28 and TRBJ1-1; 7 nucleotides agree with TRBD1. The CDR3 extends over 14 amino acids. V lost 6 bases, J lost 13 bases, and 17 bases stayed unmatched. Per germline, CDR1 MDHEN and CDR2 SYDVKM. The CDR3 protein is CASRTGAEPRGVFF. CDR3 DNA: TGTGCCAGCAGAACGGGGGCCGAGCCCAGGGGGGTTTTCTTT.

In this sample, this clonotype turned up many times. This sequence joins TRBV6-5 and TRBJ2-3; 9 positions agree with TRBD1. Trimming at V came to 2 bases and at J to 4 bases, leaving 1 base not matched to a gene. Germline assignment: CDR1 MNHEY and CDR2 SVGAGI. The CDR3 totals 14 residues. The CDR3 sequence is CASSYRTGADTQYF. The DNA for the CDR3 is TGTGCCAGCAGTTACAGGACAGGGGCAGATACGCAGTATTTT.